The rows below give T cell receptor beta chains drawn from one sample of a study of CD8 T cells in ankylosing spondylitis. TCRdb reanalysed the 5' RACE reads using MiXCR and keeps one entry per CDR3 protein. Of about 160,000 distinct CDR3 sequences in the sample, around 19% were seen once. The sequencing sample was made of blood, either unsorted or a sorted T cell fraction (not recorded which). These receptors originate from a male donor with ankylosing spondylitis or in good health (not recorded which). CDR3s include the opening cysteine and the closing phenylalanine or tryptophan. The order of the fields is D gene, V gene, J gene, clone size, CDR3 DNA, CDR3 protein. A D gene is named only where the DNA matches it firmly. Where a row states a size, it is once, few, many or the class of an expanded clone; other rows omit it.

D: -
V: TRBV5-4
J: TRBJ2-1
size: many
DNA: TGTGCCAGCAGCTTCCGAAATGAGCAGTTCTTC
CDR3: CASSFRNEQFF

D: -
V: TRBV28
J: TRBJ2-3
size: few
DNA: TGTGCCAGCAGTTTACCGACCAGAGGCTTATGGAGCACAGATACGCAGTATTTT
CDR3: CASSLPTRGLWSTDTQYF

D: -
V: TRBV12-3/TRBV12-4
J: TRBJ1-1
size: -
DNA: TGTGCCAGCATTTCCAGGACAACTGAAGCTTTCTTT
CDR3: CASISRTTEAFF

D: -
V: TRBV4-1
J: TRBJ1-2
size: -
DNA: TGCGCCAGCAGCCAAGTGCACAGCCTTCTTTCCTCTAACTATGGCTACACCTTC
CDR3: CASSQVHSLLSSNYGYTF

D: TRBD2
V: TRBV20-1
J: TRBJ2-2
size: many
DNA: TGCAGTGCTACCAACGCTCAGACTAGCGGGAGGTGGAGCACCGGGGAGCTGTTTTTT
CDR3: CSATNAQTSGRWSTGELFF

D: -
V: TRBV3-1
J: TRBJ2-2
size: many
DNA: TGTGCCAGCACCCGTAGCAGGGAGCTGTTTTTT
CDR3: CASTRSRELFF

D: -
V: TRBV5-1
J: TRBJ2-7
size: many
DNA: TGCGCCAGCAGCTTGGACAGGGACGAGCAGTACTTC
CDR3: CASSLDRDEQYF

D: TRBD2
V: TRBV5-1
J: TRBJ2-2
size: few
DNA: TGCGCCAGCAGCCCAGGACTAGACACCGGGGAGCTGTTTTTT
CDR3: CASSPGLDTGELFF

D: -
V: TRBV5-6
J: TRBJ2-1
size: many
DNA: TGTGCCAGCAGCTTGGGAGAGGGGTTGTTCTATGAGCAGTTCTTC
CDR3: CASSLGEGLFYEQFF

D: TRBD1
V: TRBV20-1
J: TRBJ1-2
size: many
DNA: TGCAGTGCTATGCCTATGACAGGGAACTATGGCTACACCTTC
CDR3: CSAMPMTGNYGYTF

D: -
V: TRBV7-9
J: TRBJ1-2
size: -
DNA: TGTGCCAGCAGCTTCGAGGGTCGGGGAGGCTACACCTTC
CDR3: CASSFEGRGGYTF

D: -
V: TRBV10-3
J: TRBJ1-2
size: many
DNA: TGTGCCATCAGCGGGAGAGGTATAGCGGGGGACTATGGCTACACCTTC
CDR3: CAISGRGIAGDYGYTF

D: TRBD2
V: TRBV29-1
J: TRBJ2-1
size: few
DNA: TGCAGCGTTGATCGCGGGAGGGCGTGGAATGAGCAGTTCTTC
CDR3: CSVDRGRAWNEQFF

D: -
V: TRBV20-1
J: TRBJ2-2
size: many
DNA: TGCAGTGCTAGATCCGGAGCCAGAACCGGGGAGCTGTTTTTT
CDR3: CSARSGARTGELFF

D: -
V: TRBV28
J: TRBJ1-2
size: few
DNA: TGTGCCAGTCACTCCGGGCTATATGGCTACACCTTC
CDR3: CASHSGLYGYTF

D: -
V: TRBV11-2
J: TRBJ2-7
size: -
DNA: TGTGCCAGCAGCTTAGAAGGGCCAGCCTACGAGCAGTACTTC
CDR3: CASSLEGPAYEQYF

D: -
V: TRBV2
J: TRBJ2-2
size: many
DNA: TGTGCCAGCGCTAGTACGAACACCGGGGAGCTGTTTTTT
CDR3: CASASTNTGELFF

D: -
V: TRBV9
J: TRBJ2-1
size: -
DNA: TGTGCCAGCAGCGTAGCAATGCGGACATACAATGAGCAGTTCTTC
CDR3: CASSVAMRTYNEQFF

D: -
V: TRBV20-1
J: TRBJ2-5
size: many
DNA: TGCAGTGCTAGAGAGGGCAGATGGGAGACCCAGTACTTC
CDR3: CSAREGRWETQYF

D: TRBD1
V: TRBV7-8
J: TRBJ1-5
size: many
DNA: TGTGCCAGTGGGGCAGGGGGTCAGCCCCAGCATTTT
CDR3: CASGAGGQPQHF

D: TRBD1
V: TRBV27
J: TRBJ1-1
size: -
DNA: TGTGCCAGCAGTTACCGACAGGGTAGCACTGAAGCTTTCTTT
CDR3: CASSYRQGSTEAFF

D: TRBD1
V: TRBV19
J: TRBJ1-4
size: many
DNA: TGTGCCAGTAGCGGACAGGGGGTTGGTGAAAAACTGTTTTTT
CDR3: CASSGQGVGEKLFF

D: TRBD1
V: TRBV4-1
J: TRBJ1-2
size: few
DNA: TGCGCCAGCAGCCCGGGACAGAATATTAACTATGGCTACACCTTC
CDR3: CASSPGQNINYGYTF

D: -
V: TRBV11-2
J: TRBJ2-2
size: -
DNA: TGTGCCAGCAGCCCCGCCCGTGTGGGAACCGGGGAGCTGTTTTTT
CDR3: CASSPARVGTGELFF

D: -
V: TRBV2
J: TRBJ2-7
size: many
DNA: TGTGCCAGCAGTATGCGATCCTACGAGCAGTACTTC
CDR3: CASSMRSYEQYF

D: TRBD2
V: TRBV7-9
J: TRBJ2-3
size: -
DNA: TGTGCCAGCAGCCATCTCAATAGCGGGAGCGATACGCAGTATTTT
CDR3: CASSHLNSGSDTQYF

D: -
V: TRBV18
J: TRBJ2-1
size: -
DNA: TGTGCCAGCTCACCAGCGGTAGATTACAATGAGCAGTTCTTC
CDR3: CASSPAVDYNEQFF

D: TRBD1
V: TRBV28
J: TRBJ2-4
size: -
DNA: TGTGCCAGCAGCCGACAGGGCCGAAACATTCAGTACTTC
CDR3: CASSRQGRNIQYF

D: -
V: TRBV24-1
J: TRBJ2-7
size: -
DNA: TGTGCCACCAGTGACCCGACGGACTCCTACGAGCAGTACTTC
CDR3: CATSDPTDSYEQYF

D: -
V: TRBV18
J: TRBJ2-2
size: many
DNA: TGTGCCAGCTCACCTCGACAGAATTGGAACACCGGGGAGCTGTTTTTT
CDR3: CASSPRQNWNTGELFF

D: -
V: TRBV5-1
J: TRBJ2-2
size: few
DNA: TGCGCCAGCAGCTTAATGGGACCCTACACCGGGGAGCTGTTTTTT
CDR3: CASSLMGPYTGELFF

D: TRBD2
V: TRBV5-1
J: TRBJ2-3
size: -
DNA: TGCGCCAGCAGCTTGATAGCGGGAGGGAGGAGAGATACGCAGTATTTT
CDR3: CASSLIAGGRRDTQYF

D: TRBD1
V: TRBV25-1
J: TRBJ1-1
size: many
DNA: TGTGCCAGCAGTCCCTTGTCCGGGACAGGTAACACTGAAGCTTTCTTT
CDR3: CASSPLSGTGNTEAFF

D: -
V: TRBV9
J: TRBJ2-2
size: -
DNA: TGTGCCAGCAGCGTAGGTGGGAGATGGTTAGTGGGCGATAACACCGGGGAGCTGTTTTTT
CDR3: CASSVGGRWLVGDNTGELFF

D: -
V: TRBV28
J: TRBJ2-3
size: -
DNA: TGTGCCAGCAGGTCCGGGCCCCGAGAGTATTTT
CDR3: CASRSGPREYF

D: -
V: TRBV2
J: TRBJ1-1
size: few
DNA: TGTGCCAGCAGTGGGGACGGAACGATGAACACTGAAGCTTTCTTT
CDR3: CASSGDGTMNTEAFF

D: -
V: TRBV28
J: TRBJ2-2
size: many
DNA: TGTGCCAGCAGTTCGCACCGGGACGGCCTCACCGGGGAGCTGTTTTTT
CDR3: CASSSHRDGLTGELFF

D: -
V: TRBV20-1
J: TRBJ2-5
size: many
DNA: TGCAGTGCTAGTCCCAAGGACAGACAAGAGACCCAGTACTTC
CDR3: CSASPKDRQETQYF

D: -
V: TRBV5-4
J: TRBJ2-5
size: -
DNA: TGTGCCAGCAGCGTCGGCTGGCAAGAGACCCAGTACTTC
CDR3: CASSVGWQETQYF

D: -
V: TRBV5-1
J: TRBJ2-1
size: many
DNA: TGCGCCAGCAGCAAAGGACGGACTGACAATGAGCAGTTCTTC
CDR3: CASSKGRTDNEQFF

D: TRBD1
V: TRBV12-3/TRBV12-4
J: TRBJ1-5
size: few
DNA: TGTGCCAGCAGCCCTACAGGGGGCAATCAGCCCCAGCATTTT
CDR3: CASSPTGGNQPQHF

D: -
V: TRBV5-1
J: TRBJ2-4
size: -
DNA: TGCGCCAGCAGCCAAGACAGGAGTGGCATTCAGTACTTC
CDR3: CASSQDRSGIQYF

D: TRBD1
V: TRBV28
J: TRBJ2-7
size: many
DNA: TGTGCCAGCAGTCCACCTGAACAGGGGGCAGCGGACGAGCAGTACTTC
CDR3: CASSPPEQGAADEQYF

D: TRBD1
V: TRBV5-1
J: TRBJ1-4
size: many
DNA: TGCGCCAGCAGTGAACAGGGGGTCATTAATGAAAAACTGTTTTTT
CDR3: CASSEQGVINEKLFF

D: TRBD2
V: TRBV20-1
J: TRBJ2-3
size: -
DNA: TGCAGTGCTAGCCCTAGCGGGAGCGATACGCAGTATTTT
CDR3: CSASPSGSDTQYF

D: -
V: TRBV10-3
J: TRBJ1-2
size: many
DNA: TGTGCCATCAGCGAGTGGGGACGATATGGCTACACCTTC
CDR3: CAISEWGRYGYTF

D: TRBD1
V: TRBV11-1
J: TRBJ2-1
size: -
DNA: TGTGCCAGCAGCTTACGGCCCAGGGGGACCCATGAGCAGTTCTTC
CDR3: CASSLRPRGTHEQFF

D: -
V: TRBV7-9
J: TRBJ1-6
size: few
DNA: TGTGCCAGCAGCTTGATTAATTCACCCCTCCACTTT
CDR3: CASSLINSPLHF

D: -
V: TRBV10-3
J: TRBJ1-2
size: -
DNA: TGTGCCATCAGCGCTCTCAATCCCCCGGGGGTTGGCTACACCTTC
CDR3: CAISALNPPGVGYTF

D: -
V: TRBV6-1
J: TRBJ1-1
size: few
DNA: TGTGCCAGCATCCTAGGGACAGAAGCTTTCTTT
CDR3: CASILGTEAFF

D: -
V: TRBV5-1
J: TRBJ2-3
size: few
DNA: TGCGCCAGCAGCTTGTCTGAATGGCAGCCGGCAGATACGCAGTATTTT
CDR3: CASSLSEWQPADTQYF

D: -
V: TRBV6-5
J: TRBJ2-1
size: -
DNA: TGTGCCAGCAGTTACTCAAGGGTAGCGAATGTTGGGTCCTACAATGAGCAGTTCTTC
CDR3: CASSYSRVANVGSYNEQFF

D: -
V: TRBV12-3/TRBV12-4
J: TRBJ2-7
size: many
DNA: TGTGCCAGCAGTTTACGAGATTTCTACGAGCAGTACTTC
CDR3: CASSLRDFYEQYF

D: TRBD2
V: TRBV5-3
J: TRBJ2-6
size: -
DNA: TGTGCCAGAAGCTTCCGTGCCGGGACTAGCGGTTACTCTGGGGCCAACGTCCTGACTTTC
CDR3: CARSFRAGTSGYSGANVLTF

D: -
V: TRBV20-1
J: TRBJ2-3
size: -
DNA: TGCAGTGCTAGAGAACTAGGGCAAGATACGCAGTATTTT
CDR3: CSARELGQDTQYF

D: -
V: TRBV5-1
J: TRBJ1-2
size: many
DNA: TGCGCCAGCAGCGGCTCGGACAGCTATGGCTACACCTTC
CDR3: CASSGSDSYGYTF